A single sample is the source of the 27 T cell receptor beta chains below, sequenced in a study of blood T cell repertoires in COVID-19. Generated by immunoSEQ multiplex PCR, the TCRdb table keeps only in-frame clones and is missing some. The sample lists about 26,000 clones, about 92% occurring once. Sequences were obtained from peripheral blood. The receptors come from a human donor in a cohort sampled during active COVID-19.

The genes are TRBV3-1 (or the pseudogene TRBV3-2) and TRBJ2-1; 11 bases match TRBD1. After removal of 1 base from V and 6 bases from J, the junction contained 5 bases not matched to a gene. Germline loops: CDR1 LGHDT, CDR2 YNNKEL (reference sequence). The CDR3 runs 16 residues. For the CDR3, the DNA is TGTGCCAGCAGCCAAGTTCGCGGACAGGGGGCCAATGAGCAGTTCTTC. Its translation is CASSQVRGQGANEQFF.

V is TRBV19 and J is TRBJ2-7; the D gene is possibly TRBD1 (6 bases). The length of the CDR3 is 14 residues. Trimming took 8 bases from V and 3 from J, leaving 17 bases between them. Germline V lookup: CDR1 LNHDA, CDR2 SQIVND (reference sequence). CDR3 sequence reads: CASRKDRLYYEQYV. The CDR3 DNA reads TGTGCCAGTCGAAAAGACAGGTTGTACTACGAGCAGTACGTC.

The chain employs TRBV6-5 and TRBJ2-3, with TRBD1 identical over 10 bases. Germline assignment: CDR1 MNHEY and CDR2 SVGAGI. The CDR3 has 16 amino acids. Germline trimming cut 2 bases from V and 5 bases from J; bases unmatched to any gene: 7. This CDR3 reads CASSYTGTGAGDTQYF. The DNA for the CDR3 is TGTGCCAGCAGTTACACTGGGACAGGGGCGGGAGATACGCAGTATTTT.

The chain uses TRBV12-3 or TRBV12-4 and TRBJ1-1; 11 positions agree with TRBD1. The CDR3 length is 13 residues. After removal of 9 bases from V and 7 bases from J, the junction contained 7 bases not matched to a gene. The CDR3 bases are TGTGCCAGTCTGGACAGGGGGCTGGGTGAAGCTTTCTTT. Translating gives CASLDRGLGEAFF.

The genes are TRBV2 and TRBJ1-4, with D maybe TRBD1 (6 bases). The germline gives CDR1 SNHLY, CDR2 FYNNEI. CDR3 size: 15 residues. Trimming pared 6 bases from V and 8 bases from J, leaving 19 bases between. DNA for the CDR3: TGTGCCAGCAGGCCAGGGGACACCAAAATCGAAAAACTGTTTTTT. Translation: CASRPGDTKIEKLFF. Based on the CDR3 plus reference TRBV2 and TRBJ1-4, the full variable domain is EPEVTQTPSHQVTQMGQEVILRCVPISNHLYFYWYRQILGQKVEFLVSFYNNEISEKSEIFDDQFSVERPDGSNFTLKIRSTKLEDSAMYFCASRPGDTKIEKLFFGSGTQLSVL.

This rearrangement joins TRBV28 to TRBJ2-7, with 7 bases matching TRBD1. Germline CDR1 is MDHEN and CDR2 is SYDVKM. J was trimmed by 4 bases and V by 7 bases; bases with no gene match: 10. The length of the CDR3 is 14 residues. The DNA of the CDR3 is TGTGCCAGCATCGAGCGACAGGGAAGGTACGAGCAGTACTTC. Translated: CASIERQGRYEQYF.

The rearrangement uses TRBV9 and TRBJ1-5; D is unclear. Germline lookup yields CDR1 SGDLS and CDR2 YYNGEE. The germline V and J ends were trimmed by 4 bases and 7 bases, with 12 bases remaining between them. The length of the CDR3 is 13 residues. The CDR3: CASSPDREQPQHF. CDR3 nucleotides: TGTGCCAGCAGCCCTGACCGGGAACAGCCCCAGCATTTT. Combining the CDR3 with reference TRBV9 and TRBJ1-5 gives the whole variable domain DSGVTQTPKHLITATGQRVTLRCSPRSGDLSVYWYQQSLDQGLQFLIQYYNGEERAKGNILERFSAQQFPDLHSELNLSSLELGDSALYFCASSPDREQPQHFGDGTRLSIL.

The DNA for the CDR3 is TGTGCCAGCAGCTGGCTTGCAACTAATGAAAAACTGTTTTTT. It encodes CASSWLATNEKLFF. The chain employs TRBV28 and TRBJ1-4; unclear D gene. Between the trimmed V and J ends, which lost 6 bases and 0 bases, there was a span of 8 bases. CDR3 length: 14 residues. Germline V gene data show CDR1 as MDHEN and CDR2 as SYDVKM.

The chain joins TRBV5-1 to TRBJ1-5; TRBD1 matches 9 bases. V was pared by 0 bases and J by 5 bases, with 3 bases of the junction left unmatched. Germline CDR1 SGHRS, CDR2 YFSETQ. The CDR3 consists of 15 residues. The CDR3 DNA follows: TGCGCCAGCAGCTTGGACGGGACAGGGTATCAGCCCCAGCATTTT. Amino acids: CASSLDGTGYQPQHF.

The chain combines TRBV14 with TRBJ2-3; no clear D. V was trimmed by 0 bases and J by 2 bases, leaving 9 bases between them. Germline loops: CDR1 SGHDN, CDR2 FVKESK. The length of the CDR3 is 15 residues. CDR3 bases: TGTGCCAGCAGCCAAGATGCCTACTACACAGATACGCAGTATTTT. As protein: CASSQDAYYTDTQYF. The whole variable domain, remainder taken from reference TRBV14 and TRBJ2-3, is EAGVTQFPSHSVIEKGQTVTLRCDPISGHDNLYWYRRVMGKEIKFLLHFVKESKQDESGMPNNRFLAERTGGTYSTLKVQPAELEDSGVYFCASSQDAYYTDTQYFGPGTRLTVL.

The chain is built from TRBV28 and TRBJ2-7, with a possible D match to TRBD1 (6 bases). CDR1 and CDR2 from the germline V gene are MDHEN and SYDVKM. V gave up 4 bases and J gave up 7 bases, with 23 bases separating them. This CDR3 has 16 amino acids. The CDR3 DNA follows: TGTGCCAGCAGTTGGAGTTTGGGGGCCACGTCTAGGGAGCAGTACGTC. Translating it yields CASSWSLGATSREQYV.

The chain couples TRBV7-9 to TRBJ2-7; no clear D. The CDR3 covers 12 residues. Germline CDR1 SEHNR, CDR2 FQNEAQ (reference sequence). V was trimmed by 6 bases and J by 3 bases, leaving 9 bases between them. The CDR3 sequence: CASREEYYEQYF. In DNA form, the CDR3 reads TGTGCCAGCAGAGAAGAGTACTACGAGCAGTACTTC.

CDR3 protein: CASSQDRGVGIAGGLYNEQFF. In nucleotides, the CDR3 is TGTGCCAGCAGCCAAGATCGAGGAGTGGGAATAGCGGGGGGTCTCTACAATGAGCAGTTCTTC. The rearrangement uses TRBV4-2 and TRBJ2-1; 10 bases fit TRBD2. This CDR3 has 21 amino acids. CDR1 is LGHNA, CDR2 YNFKEQ, per germline. Trimming removed 0 bases from V and 3 bases from J; junction bases left unmatched: 17.

J is TRBJ1-1 and V is TRBV5-1, with a weak D call TRBD1 (5 bases). Germline V gene data show CDR1 as SGHRS and CDR2 as YFSETQ. The V and J ends lost 2 bases and 0 bases respectively, with 11 bases between them. The CDR3 length is 15 residues. The CDR3: CASSFIAGMNTEAFF. The DNA for the CDR3 is TGCGCCAGCAGCTTTATTGCAGGGATGAACACTGAAGCTTTCTTT.

This rearrangement joins TRBV27 to TRBJ1-3; D gene ambiguous. Germline CDR1 and CDR2: MNHEY and SMNVEV (reference sequence). This CDR3 contains 13 residues. V dropped 6 bases and J dropped 0 bases, with 6 bases sitting between them. The CDR3 DNA sequence: TGTGCCAGCAGACTAAGCTCTGGAAACACCATATATTTT. Translating it yields CASRLSSGNTIYF.

The chain combines TRBV4-2 with TRBJ2-3; 11 bases align to TRBD2. The length of the CDR3 is 17 residues. Trimming removed 0 bases from V and 1 base from J; junction bases left unmatched: 3. Germline loops: CDR1 LGHNA, CDR2 YNFKEQ. DNA of the CDR3: TGTGCCAGCAGCCAAGATACACTAGCGGGGGGCACAGATACGCAGTATTTT. Its translation is CASSQDTLAGGTDTQYF.

This clone showed up just once. The chain uses TRBV10-3 and TRBJ2-3, with D unresolved. The V end lost 9 bases, the J end lost 2 bases, and 15 bases lay between the germline ends. Germline loops: CDR1 ENHRY, CDR2 SYGVKD. The CDR3 contains 14 residues. This chain's CDR3 is CAISSEGFTDTQYF. Written as DNA, the CDR3 is TGTGCCATTAGCTCAGAAGGCTTCACAGATACGCAGTATTTT.

This clone showed up just once. This rearrangement joins TRBV6-1 to TRBJ2-7, with 7 bases that match TRBD1. Trimming removed 3 bases from V and 7 bases from J; junction bases left unmatched: 9. CDR3 length equals 14 residues. Germline lookup yields CDR1 MNHNS and CDR2 SASEGT. Here the CDR3 DNA reads TGTGCCAGCAGTGAGTCGGGGACAGTTTATGAGCAGTACTTC. It yields the protein CASSESGTVYEQYF.

The rearrangement links TRBV9 to TRBJ1-5; 10 bases are shared with TRBD1. Per germline, CDR1 SGDLS and CDR2 YYNGEE. V shed 4 bases and J 6 bases; nucleotides not matched to a gene: 13. The length of the CDR3 is 17 residues. This chain's CDR3 is CASSPGQGGRIGQPQHF. CDR3 in DNA: TGTGCCAGCAGCCCCGGACAGGGGGGGCGGATCGGTCAGCCCCAGCATTTT.

This chain connects TRBV7-6 to TRBJ2-2; D is unresolved. The length of the CDR3 is 15 residues. The V gene lost 1 base and the J gene lost 1 base, with 7 bases spanning the gap. In germline, CDR1 is SGHVS, CDR2 FNYEAQ. The CDR3 sequence: CASSLERLNTGELFF. The CDR3 DNA sequence: TGTGCCAGCAGCTTAGAACGGTTGAACACCGGGGAGCTGTTTTTT.

V and J are TRBV3-1 (or the pseudogene TRBV3-2) and TRBJ2-7; perhaps TRBD2 as D (5 bases). Trimming stripped 2 bases from V and 6 bases from J, with 14 bases between. Germline V gene sequence: CDR1 LGHDT, CDR2 YNNKEL (reference sequence). The CDR3 runs 14 residues. The CDR3 sequence: CASSQLGGSSEQYF. The CDR3 bases are TGTGCCAGCAGCCAATTAGGCGGGTCGTCCGAGCAGTACTTC.

This clone appeared a single time. The rearrangement joins TRBV6-5 to TRBJ1-5, with 9 bases fitting TRBD1. Germline CDR1 is MNHEY and CDR2 is SVGAGI. The CDR3 spans 14 residues. The J segment lost 7 bases and the V segment lost 10 bases, leaving 11 bases of the junction unmatched. DNA of the CDR3: TGTGCCACCGCGCCGGGACAGGGACACCAGCCCCAGCATTTT. Its protein is CATAPGQGHQPQHF.

A single count supports this clone. The V gene is TRBV13, the J gene TRBJ1-2, with D possibly matching TRBD1 (6 bases). V was shortened by 0 bases and J by 8 bases, with 10 bases between the two germline ends. CDR1 and CDR2 from the germline V gene are PRHDT and FYEKMQ (reference sequence). The CDR3 runs 13 residues. The CDR3 sequence: CASSLGTGAGYTF. CDR3 in DNA: TGTGCCAGCAGCTTAGGGACAGGTGCAGGCTACACCTTC.

The V gene is TRBV5-4, the J gene TRBJ2-5; D gene unclear. The CDR3 covers 12 residues. V shed 4 bases and J shed 5 bases, with 9 bases lying between them. Germline assignment: CDR1 SGHNT and CDR2 YYREEE (reference sequence). CDR3 residues: CASSTGWETQYF. The CDR3 DNA reads TGTGCCAGCAGCACCGGGTGGGAGACCCAGTACTTC.

The chain carries TRBV5-6 and TRBJ2-7, with TRBD2 identical over 10 bases. CDR1 SGHDT and CDR2 YYEEEE come from the germline V gene. Losses at the gene ends were 4 bases for V and 3 bases for J; bases not matched to a gene: 7. This CDR3 spans 15 amino acids. The CDR3 sequence: CASSRATSGVYEQYV. The CDR3 DNA reads TGTGCCAGCAGCCGAGCAACTAGCGGGGTCTACGAGCAGTACGTC.

This clone appeared once. This chain's CDR3 is CASSDGQGLYGYTF. The CDR3, as DNA: TGTGCCAGCAGCGACGGACAGGGTCTCTATGGCTACACCTTC. The chain employs TRBV9 and TRBJ1-2, with 8 bases matching TRBD1. CDR3 size: 14 residues. Germline CDR1 reads SGDLS; CDR2 reads YYNGEE. V lost 3 bases to trimming and J lost 4 bases; unmatched junction nucleotides: 5. Filled out from reference TRBV9 and TRBJ1-2, the complete variable domain reads DSGVTQTPKHLITATGQRVTLRCSPRSGDLSVYWYQQSLDQGLQFLIQYYNGEERAKGNILERFSAQQFPDLHSELNLSSLELGDSALYFCASSDGQGLYGYTFGSGTRLTVV.

In DNA form, the CDR3 reads TGTGCCAGTAGTATTTCCGTGAACACTGAAGCTTTCTTT. Protein product: CASSISVNTEAFF. This sequence joins TRBV19 and TRBJ1-1; D is unresolved. Germline-derived CDR1 and CDR2 are LNHDA and SQIVND (reference sequence). The CDR3 sequence is 13 residues long. Trimming took off 3 bases at V and 0 bases at J, with 5 bases between the two ends.